The T cell receptor beta chain under discussion was sequenced for a study of cytomegalovirus exposure and HLA in healthy donors (dated by TCRdb to about 2017). General notes on the study: An earlier analysis of approximately 590 of the donors reported approximately 300 Gb of sequence data and roughly 100 million unique TCR beta sequences from roughly 180 million T cells. In the later analysis, no new phenotypic data were used to find candidate immune exposures; instead, reliance was placed on TCR beta sequences and their occurrence across donors. A later analysis re-analyzed previously published TCR beta repertoires from approximately 670 donors and added high-resolution HLA genotyping to study TCR occurrence patterns. Besides the first cohort of approximately 670 subjects, a separate validation cohort made up of around 120 different subjects was used. An earlier analysis of around 540 of the donors applied high-throughput TCR beta sequencing to assess whether each TCR beta V gene segment acted as functional or pseudogenic. Donor age, sex, ethnicity and CMV serostatus were collected together with the repertoire data. All discovery cohort repertoires had been generated on a single sequencing platform. The number of typed donors differed by locus: roughly 629-640 for A, B, C, DRB1 and DQB1; 500 to 550 for DQA1; some 590 for DPA1; and approximately 450 for DPB1. The study aimed to test whether signatures of past pathogen exposure could be identified by cataloging public T cell receptors. The genetic ancestry cluster associated with self-reported Caucasian donors included roughly four fifths of the 300 to 400 genotyped donors. Class I and class II HLA loci were covered by the typing at four-digit resolution. Five DR-DQ haplotypes were handled as single units for association and clustering because linkage in the cohort was strong. The T cell repertoires of 550 to 850 subjects were profiled by immunosequencing and related to cytomegalovirus serostatus. A later genetic analysis took genome-wide SNP genotypes for about 55% of the roughly 700 donors and used that subset as a discovery cohort. To predict cytomegalovirus infection status, the study brought together high-throughput TCR immunosequencing, statistical association of individual TCRs with disease status, and machine learning. Roughly 300 gigabases of sequencing data and approximately 85 million unique TCR sequences were included in an early release covering 550 to 800 HLA-typed donors. On average, roughly 250,000 unique TCR beta nucleotide sequences were sequenced per donor among 398 genotyped donors of the cohort, with 15% to 20% of those sequences being non-productive. Summary of the overall study and its limitations: Because the 87-base-pair reads could not distinguish some IMGT-functional V segments, including TRBV6-2 and TRBV6-3, those segments were excluded. A later analysis associated about 17,000 TCR beta sequences with specific HLA alleles at a false discovery rate of 0.05. Most CMV-associated TCR beta chains appeared to be HLA-restricted in a later analysis, and the HLA associations seemed to be driven largely by CMV exposure. Because counts were too low, around 18 rarely observed V segments, including chromosome 9 orphons, were left out of the earlier analysis of 587 of the donors. In this cohort, only TCR beta chains were sequenced, and detectable features were limited by the absence of alpha or paired-chain data. A later analysis found that HLA-associated TCR beta chains were more clonally expanded and had lower generation probabilities than equally common non-associated chains. Because some donors lacked HLA typing at each locus, the association tests relied only on the typed subset. Strong co-occurrence of HLA alleles, especially DR and DQ, made assigning TCR associations to individual alleles difficult. The only immune exposure information available for the cohort was CMV serostatus. A further reported finding was that TCR beta sequences accurately predicted the HLA-A and HLA-B alleles for most subjects in the first cohort. The presence/absence analyses assumed that sequencing depth was roughly uniform across donors, and that assumption may not be true. In a later analysis, several top co-occurrence clusters were reported to appear linked to parvovirus B19, influenza, CMV and Epstein-Barr virus. In the study, about 150 TCR beta chains were listed as associated with cytomegalovirus. Broadly in line with IMGT annotations, most TCR beta V segments showed up in productive rearrangements about 90% or about 30% of the time in an earlier analysis of around 550 of the donors. A few of the identified cytomegalovirus-associated TCR beta chains were confirmed in vitro to be specific for cytomegalovirus antigens. According to a later genetic analysis, donors in an Asian-associated ancestry cluster had fewer N-insertions in productive TCRs than the approximately 710-donor mean. In a later analysis, the rate of TCR association differed among HLA loci, with DRB1 alleles having the most associated TCRs and HLA-C alleles having the fewest. Correlated functional status among segregating V segments might be attributable to linkage disequilibrium, but an unknown experimental factor could not be ruled out. Most TCR sequences were seen in very few donors, while some public TCRs were found in many individuals. A cluster of highly shared sequence variants was judged likely to represent a technical artifact of the sequencing pipeline. V-gene and J-gene trimming of TCR beta chains was associated with a missense DCLRE1C variant in a later genetic analysis, and the association was replicated in an independent cohort. In both the original and validation cohorts, the classifier was reported to diagnose cytomegalovirus status with high specificity and sensitivity. The authors suggested that the approach could potentially be generalized to other disease states and immunological phenotypes.

The cohort comprised under 700 healthy bone marrow donors. All cohort members were sampled while nominally healthy, although unrecorded immune exposures were likely present. The donor tested CMV seronegative, placing the donor among the roughly 340 seronegative members of the cohort. Each donor provided a peripheral blood sample, and peripheral blood mononuclear cells were used for TCR beta sequencing. The Qiagen DNeasy Blood Extraction Kit was used to extract genomic DNA from the blood cell samples. About this clone itself: What this receptor recognizes is not known. One base away there is no much larger clone; base qualities are not given.

Taken from the germline V gene (reference sequence), the CDR1 and CDR2 loops are LNHDA and SQIVND. The CDR3 numbers 13 residues from cysteine through phenylalanine. The read is trimmed to its CDR3 DNA, 39 bases read in frame from base 1. Trimming removed 3 bases from V and 5 bases from J, leaving 10 bases between the germline ends. Libraries came from the immunoSEQ multiplex PCR assay. For the multiplex PCR, a mixture combining 60 forward primers for TCR Vbeta segments and 13 reverse primers for TCR Jbeta segments was used. The CDR3 region of rearranged TCR beta genes was amplified from genomic DNA by a multiplex PCR assay. On the Illumina HiSeq System, the amplified TCR beta libraries were sequenced as 87-base-pair reads. For the original study's pipeline: Across the roughly 600 repertoires, a later analysis counted about 81 million unique TCR beta chains, 9.5 million to 12 million of which were shared by at least two donors. A nearest-neighbor algorithm error-corrected the raw reads and collapsed the reads into unique sequences, merging closely related sequences to remove PCR and sequencing errors. CDR3 sequences were aligned to IMGT reference sequences to assign V, D and J gene segments. For a sequence to be retained, a match of at least six nucleotides to both a V gene segment and a J gene segment was required. Rearrangements were called productive when the CDR3 lacked stop codons and stayed in frame with V and J; all others were non-productive. CDR3 was defined according to IMGT convention as the region running from the second conserved V-encoded cysteine to the conserved J-encoded phenylalanine. The earlier analysis of 500 to 650 of the donors excluded any sequence lacking an unambiguous match to a single V gene segment. In an earlier analysis of roughly 500 of the donors, V segments were called functional above 56.7% productive rearrangements and were called segregating when the between-donor standard deviation exceeded 5%. A statistical classification framework was developed to diagnose cytomegalovirus status using the catalog of TCR beta chain sequences. V and J gene assignment, in a later analysis, came from comparing TCR nucleotide sequences with IMGT/GENE-DB human TR gene sequences. Using the TCRdist pipeline, a later analysis assigned CDR3 sequences along with most-parsimonious VDJ recombination scenarios. A later analysis defined each TCR beta chain by its CDR3 amino acid sequence plus V-gene family, and excluded reads lacking a unique V-gene family. A later analysis removed roughly 590 highly shared, low-generation-probability nucleotide sequences to deal with suspected cross-contamination and a sequencing artifact. For each public chain, a later analysis derived a clonal expansion index from normalized ranks of inferred template counts within each repertoire. A later analysis computed generation probabilities with a VDJ recombination model fitted to out-of-frame rearrangements, and checked the results against IGoR. In a later analysis, TCR-TCR, TCR-HLA and TCR-CMV co-occurrence was scored with hypergeometric tests, and a repertoire-size bias correction was applied to TCR pairs. In a later analysis, false discovery rates were estimated by permuting HLA or CMV assignments 20 times. In a later analysis, co-occurring TCRs were grouped using DBSCAN, and TCRdist sequence similarity was added for clustering within HLA-allele-positive subsets. Repertoires with fewer than 30,000 or more than 120,000 public chains, plus five repertoires with anomalous nucleotide sharing, were excluded from co-occurrence clustering. TCRdb holds this immuneACCESS table with in-frame rearrangements only. Some clones are missing; in checked studies, unresolved V genes explain under half, and the rest has no known cause. Clone size and V and J calls were adopted from that table, with D and trimming inferred from the DNA. The sample yields more than 110,000 clones; around 80% were counted once. The ten largest clonotypes hold around 4.9% of the sample.

This receptor chain uses TRBV19 and TRBJ1-2, and TRBD1 may be the D gene, going by 6 matching bases. Specimen: PBMCs. The clonotype comes from a male donor in good health and CMV-seronegative. This receptor has the CDR3 CASSIGTRYGYTF. Here is the DNA: TGTGCCAGTAGTATTGGGACACGATATGGCTACACCTTC.